This T cell receptor beta chain is drawn from a study of T cell responses to AZD1222 COVID-19 vaccine. A note on this clone: Antigen specificity is unknown.

Germline CDR1 is LNHDA and CDR2 is SQIVND (reference sequence). The ends were cut back, 5 bases at V and 4 bases at J, with 14 bases in the middle. The CDR3 runs 14 residues. The study's findings and limits: Just 5 to 7 AZD1222 recipients were seropositive at baseline.

Sequencing was performed with immunoSEQ multiplex PCR; in TCRdb, only in-frame clones are kept and a portion is missing. The sample lists about 180,000 clones, 88% occurring once. The origin of this receptor is an adult in good health. The material was peripheral blood, obtained on day 0 of AZD1222 vaccination. This sequence joins TRBV19 and TRBJ1-1; a weak D match, TRBD1 (6 bases). This CDR3 is CASSFPTGPTEAFF. The CDR3 region has the DNA TGTGCCAGTAGTTTCCCGACAGGTCCCACTGAAGCTTTCTTT.